Sequencing of this T cell receptor (beta chain) was carried out in a study of shared clonotypes between healthy human individuals. Losses at the gene ends were 5 bases for V and 5 bases for J; bases not matched to a gene: 10. Germline CDR1 and CDR2: MNHNY and SVGAGI (reference sequence). This CDR3 is 15 amino acids long. General study points: Sampling covered blood only; tissue repertoires likely differ. Richness estimates generally favored naive over memory subsets.

Comments on this clone: What it binds is not known.

Every immunoSEQ plate was one replicate of a subset's evenly spread DNA. Some clones are missing from TCRdb's copy, which holds only in-frame ones; the method was immunoSEQ multiplex PCR. In the table there are around 1,100,000 clones, approximately 80% of which are singletons. The TCR was taken from a man younger than 30 in good health. Some clones in this sample may be carry-over from other donors' samples. The gene calls are TRBV6-6 and TRBJ1-1; 8 positions match TRBD1. The specimen was memory CD4+ T cells from PBMCs. Subset reported: CD45RA-negative fraction. CDR3 DNA: TGTGCCAGCAGTCCAGGACAGGGAAGATTAACTGAAGCTTTCTTT. The encoded protein is CASSPGQGRLTEAFF.